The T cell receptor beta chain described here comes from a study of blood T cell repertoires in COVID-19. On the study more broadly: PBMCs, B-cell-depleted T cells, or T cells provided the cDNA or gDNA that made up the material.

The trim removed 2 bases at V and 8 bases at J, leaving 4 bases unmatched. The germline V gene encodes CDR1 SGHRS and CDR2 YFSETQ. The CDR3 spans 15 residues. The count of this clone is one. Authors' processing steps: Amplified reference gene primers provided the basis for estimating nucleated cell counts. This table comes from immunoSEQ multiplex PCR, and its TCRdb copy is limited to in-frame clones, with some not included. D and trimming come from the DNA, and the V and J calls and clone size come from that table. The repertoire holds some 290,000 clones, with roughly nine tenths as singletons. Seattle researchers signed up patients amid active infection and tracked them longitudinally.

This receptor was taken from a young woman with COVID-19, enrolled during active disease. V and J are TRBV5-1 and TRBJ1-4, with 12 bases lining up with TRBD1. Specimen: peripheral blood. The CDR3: CASSLGTGGNEKLFF. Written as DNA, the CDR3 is TGCGCCAGCAGCTTAGGGACAGGGGGCAACGAAAAACTGTTTTTT.